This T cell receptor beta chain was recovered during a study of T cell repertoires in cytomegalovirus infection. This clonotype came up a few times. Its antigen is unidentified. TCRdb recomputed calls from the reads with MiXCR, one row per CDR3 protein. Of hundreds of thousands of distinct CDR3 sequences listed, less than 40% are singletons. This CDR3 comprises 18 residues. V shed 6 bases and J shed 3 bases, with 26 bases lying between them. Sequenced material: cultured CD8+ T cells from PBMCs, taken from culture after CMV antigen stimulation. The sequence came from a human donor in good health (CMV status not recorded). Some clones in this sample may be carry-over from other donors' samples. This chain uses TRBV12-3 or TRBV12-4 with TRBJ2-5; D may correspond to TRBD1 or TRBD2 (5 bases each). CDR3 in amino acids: CASSPTLGSGTEKETQYF. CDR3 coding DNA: TGTGCCAGCAGCCCGACGCTCGGGTCCGGGACGGAAAAAGAGACCCAGTACTTC.